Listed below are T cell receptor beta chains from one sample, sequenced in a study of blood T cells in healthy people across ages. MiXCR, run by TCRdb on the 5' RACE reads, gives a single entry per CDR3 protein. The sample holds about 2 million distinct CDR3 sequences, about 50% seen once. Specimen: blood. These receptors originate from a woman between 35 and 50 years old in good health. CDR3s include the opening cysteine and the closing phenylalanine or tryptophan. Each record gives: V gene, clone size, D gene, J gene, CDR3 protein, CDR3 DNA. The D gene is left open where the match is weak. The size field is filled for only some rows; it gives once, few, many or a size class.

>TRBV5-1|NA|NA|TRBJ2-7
CASSSGVGGKYEQYF
TGCGCCAGCAGCTCAGGTGTTGGGGGAAAATACGAGCAGTACTTC
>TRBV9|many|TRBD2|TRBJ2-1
CASSPGERGPFGEFF
TGTGCCAGCAGCCCGGGGGAGCGGGGGCCCTTTGGGGAGTTCTTC
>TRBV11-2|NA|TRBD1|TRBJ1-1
CASSRTGQAFF
TGTGCCAGCAGCCGGACAGGACAAGCTTTCTTT
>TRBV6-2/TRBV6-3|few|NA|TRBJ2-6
CASSYISGRTGANVLTF
TGTGCCAGCAGTTACATAAGTGGAAGGACTGGGGCCAACGTCCTGACTTTC
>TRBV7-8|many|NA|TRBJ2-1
CASSPRVSSYNEQFF
TGTGCCAGCAGCCCCAGGGTTAGCTCCTACAATGAGCAGTTCTTC
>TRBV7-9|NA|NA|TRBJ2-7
CASSLDGTLSYEQYF
TGTGCCAGCAGCTTAGACGGGACACTTTCCTACGAGCAGTACTTC
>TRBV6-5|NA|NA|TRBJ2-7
CASSPVVYNEQYF
TGTGCCAGCAGCCCGGTTGTCTACAATGAGCAGTACTTC
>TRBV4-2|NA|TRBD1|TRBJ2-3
CASSQVQGYDTQYF
TGTGCCAGCAGCCAAGTACAGGGGTACGATACGCAGTATTTT
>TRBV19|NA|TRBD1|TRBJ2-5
CASSAGTGVSVERKTQYF
TGTGCCAGTAGTGCCGGGACAGGGGTATCAGTAGAAAGAAAGACCCAGTACTTC
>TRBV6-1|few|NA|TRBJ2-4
CASRWVAKNIQYF
TGTGCCAGCAGATGGGTAGCCAAAAACATTCAGTACTTC